One and the same sample provided the 15 T cell receptor beta chains below, sequenced in a study of spatial heterogeneity in lung cancer. General study findings and limits: Mutation counts in tumors were tracked by counts of expanded intratumoral alpha and beta TCRs.

Time point specified: sample taken at primary tumor resection. These receptors' targets are unknown. TCRdb fed the 5' RACE reads into MiXCR, producing one record per CDR3 protein. Of about 900 distinct CDR3 sequences listed, about 35% are singletons. The sequencing used lung tumor tissue, collected at surgery. Every receptor here comes from a female donor with early-stage non-small cell lung cancer.

The chain is built from TRBV9 and TRBJ1-6, with TRBD1 matching over 7 bases. The germline V gene has CDR1 SGDLS and CDR2 YYNGEE. This CDR3 spans 16 amino acids. V trimming: 3 bases; J trimming: 7 bases; junction bases outside the gene matches: 10. CDR3 protein: CASSGLQGLENSPLHF. In DNA, the CDR3 is TGTGCCAGCAGCGGCCTACAGGGGCTGGAGAATTCACCCCTCCACTTT.

The chain employs TRBV7-3 and TRBJ2-1, with 7 bases aligning to TRBD2. Trimming at V came to 5 bases and at J to 0 bases, leaving 1 base not matched to a gene. The CDR3 covers 14 residues. CDR1 SGHTA and CDR2 FQGTGA come from the germline V gene. The CDR3 loop is CASSPSGSYNEQFF. CDR3 DNA: TGTGCCAGCAGCCCTAGCGGCTCCTACAATGAGCAGTTCTTC. Complete variable domain (other parts from reference TRBV7-3 and TRBJ2-1): GAGVSQTPSNKVTEKGKYVELRCDPISGHTALYWYRQSLGQGPEFLIYFQGTGAADDSGLPNDRFFAVRPEGSVSTLKIQRTERGDSAVYLCASSPSGSYNEQFFGPGTRLTVL.

The chain uses TRBV9 and TRBJ2-3; TRBD2 is a possible D gene (7 bases). Germline V CDR1 and CDR2: SGDLS, YYNGEE. CDR3 size: 12 residues. V lost 0 bases to trimming and J lost 10 bases, with 9 bases between them. Here the CDR3 reads CASSVEGGAQYF. The CDR3 DNA follows: TGTGCCAGCAGCGTAGAAGGGGGGGCGCAGTATTTT.

This sequence joins TRBV9 and TRBJ1-1; TRBD1 matches 10 bases. After removal of 4 bases from V and 1 base from J, the junction contained 4 bases not matched to a gene. The CDR3 is 15 residues long. Germline V gene data show CDR1 as SGDLS and CDR2 as YYNGEE. The chain's CDR3 is CASSPGDRGNTEAFF. For the CDR3, the DNA is TGTGCCAGCAGCCCCGGGGACAGGGGGAACACTGAAGCTTTCTTT.

The gene calls are TRBV30 and TRBJ2-5; D might be TRBD1 or TRBD2, each matching 6 bases. Germline CDR1 and CDR2: GTSNPN and SVGIG (reference sequence). The CDR3 runs to 12 residues. The V and J ends lost 2 bases and 5 bases respectively, with 9 bases between them. The CDR3 loop is CAWSRRGETQYF. As DNA, the CDR3 is TGTGCCTGGAGTCGGAGGGGGGAGACCCAGTACTTC. Using reference TRBV30 and TRBJ2-5 for the parts outside the CDR3, the full variable domain is SQTIHQWPATLVQPVGSPLSLECTVEGTSNPNLYWYRQAAGRGLQLLFYSVGIGQISSEVPQNLSASRPQDRQFILSSKKLLLSDSGFYLCAWSRRGETQYFGPGTRLLVL.

V is TRBV18 and J is TRBJ1-2, with TRBD1 matching 8 bases. The CDR3 totals 15 residues. V dropped 3 bases and J dropped 8; count of bases not matched to a gene: 11. Per the germline V gene, CDR1 is KGHSH and CDR2 is LQKENI. The CDR3 protein is CASSPPQGDVSGYTF. The CDR3 DNA reads TGTGCCAGCTCACCTCCACAGGGGGATGTAAGCGGCTACACCTTC. Full variable domain (rest looked up from reference TRBV18 and TRBJ1-2): NAGVMQNPRHLVRRRGQEARLRCSPMKGHSHVYWYRQLPEEGLKFMVYLQKENIIDESGMPKERFSAEFPKEGPSILRIQQVVRGDSAAYFCASSPPQGDVSGYTFGSGTRLTVV.

The chain has TRBV19 and TRBJ2-5; 14 nucleotides agree with TRBD2. This CDR3 comprises 19 residues. In germline, CDR1 is LNHDA, CDR2 SQIVND (reference sequence). V trimming: 8 bases; J trimming: 1 base; junction bases outside the gene matches: 15. The CDR3 nucleotides are TGTGCCAGTGCAGGGATGAGACTAGCGGGAGGGAACCCCCAAGAGACCCAGTACTTC. As protein: CASAGMRLAGGNPQETQYF. Supplemented by reference TRBV19 and TRBJ2-5, the full variable domain reads DGGITQSPKYLFRKEGQNVTLSCEQNLNHDAMYWYRQDPGQGLRLIYYSQIVNDFQKGDIAEGYSVSREKKESFPLTVTSAQKNPTAFYLCASAGMRLAGGNPQETQYFGPGTRLLVL.

The CDR3 bases are TGTGCCAGCAGCTTTGGGGGAGGAGAGACCCAGTACTTC. Translated: CASSFGGGETQYF. The V gene is TRBV7-9, the J gene TRBJ2-5, with D tentatively TRBD2 (6 bases). The germline gives CDR1 SEHNR, CDR2 FQNEAQ (reference sequence). The CDR3 covers 13 residues. V was cut by 3 bases and J by 4 bases, with 9 bases left in between.

The CDR3 loop is CSVGTPGGTDTQYF. The DNA of the CDR3 is TGCAGCGTGGGGACTCCGGGAGGCACAGATACGCAGTATTTT. The chain recombines TRBV29-1 with TRBJ2-3; a weak D match, TRBD2 (6 bases). V was clipped by 6 bases and J by 1 base, with 14 bases between them. The CDR3 loop spans 14 amino acids. CDR1 SQVTM and CDR2 ANQGSEA come from the germline V gene.

This clonotype is deemed large. J is TRBJ1-5 and V is TRBV6-5, with a weak D call TRBD1 (6 bases). V lost 0 bases to trimming and J lost 6 bases, with 12 bases between them. Germline V gene lookup returns CDR1 MNHEY and CDR2 SVGAGI. The CDR3 totals 15 residues. In DNA form, the CDR3 reads TGTGCCAGCAGTTACTCCAGGGGCTTGGGTCAGCCCCAGCATTTT. Translated: CASSYSRGLGQPQHF.

The V call is TRBV29-1, the J call TRBJ2-2, with TRBD1 matching over 8 bases. Germline CDR1 is SQVTM and CDR2 is ANQGSEA. The CDR3 has 14 amino acids. J lost 1 base, V lost 7 bases, and 5 bases had no gene match. This CDR3 reads CSGTGQGNTGELFF. The CDR3 DNA reads as TGCAGCGGAACTGGACAGGGGAACACCGGGGAGCTGTTTTTT.

The gene calls are TRBV15 and TRBJ1-5; D uncertain. Trimming left V 0 bases short and J 5 bases short, with 2 bases between. Germline loops: CDR1 LNHNV, CDR2 YYDKDF (reference sequence). This CDR3 region has 12 residues. This CDR3 is CATSRDDQPQHF. The CDR3 DNA sequence: TGTGCCACCAGCAGAGATGATCAGCCCCAGCATTTT. The variable domain in full, completed from reference TRBV15 and TRBJ1-5, reads DAMVIQNPRYQVTQFGKPVTLSCSQTLNHNVMYWYQQKSSQAPKLLFHYYDKDFNNEADTPDNFQSRRPNTSFCFLDIRSPGLGDTAMYLCATSRDDQPQHFGDGTRLSIL.

V and J are TRBV6-2 or TRBV6-3 and TRBJ2-1, with D perhaps matching TRBD2 (5 bases). V was clipped by 3 bases and J by 6 bases, with 15 bases between them. The CDR3 extends over 15 amino acids. The germline V gene has CDR1 MNHEY and CDR2 SVGEGT. CDR3 sequence: CASSYSVVLANEQFF. The CDR3 region has the DNA TGTGCCAGCAGTTATAGCGTAGTCCTGGCCAATGAGCAGTTCTTC.

The chain's CDR3 is CASSYDPGRNEQFF. DNA for the CDR3: TGTGCCAGCAGTTACGATCCAGGAAGAAATGAGCAGTTCTTC. This chain joins TRBV6-6 and TRBJ2-1; D is unresolved. Germline V CDR1 and CDR2: MNHNY, SVGAGI (reference sequence). This CDR3 has 14 amino acids. V was clipped by 2 bases and J by 7 bases, with 12 bases between them.

In its sample, this clonotype is large (0.1 to 1%). The J gene is TRBJ2-5, the V gene TRBV5-1; 10 bases are a match to TRBD1. This CDR3 spans 16 amino acids. Looked up from germline, CDR1 is SGHRS and CDR2 is YFSETQ. Trimming at V came to 4 bases and at J to 5 bases, leaving 11 bases not matched to a gene. The CDR3 DNA is TGCGCCAGCAGCGTTACCGGGACAGGGGAGTTTGAGACCCAGTACTTC. Translation: CASSVTGTGEFETQYF.